The rows below give T cell receptor beta chains drawn from one sample of a study of cytomegalovirus exposure and HLA in healthy donors. Some clones are missing from TCRdb's copy, which holds only in-frame ones; the method was immunoSEQ multiplex PCR. The data show 100,000 to 120,000 clones, about three quarters seen once. The material sequenced was PBMCs. The receptors derive from a woman aged 60-75 years in good health and CMV-seropositive. Each CDR3 is given with its conserved first and last residue. A D gene is named only where the DNA matches it firmly. Some rows mark clone size as missing; the rest say once, few, many or name a class of expanded clone.

CDR3: CASSARAQDTNEKLFF; DNA: TGTGCCAGCAGCGCCAGGGCGCAGGACACTAATGAAAAACTGTTTTTT; V: TRBV9; J: TRBJ1-4; size: .; D: .
CDR3: CASSSPSGNQPQHF; DNA: TGTGCCAGCAGTTCGCCCAGTGGCAATCAGCCCCAGCATTTT; V: TRBV28; J: TRBJ1-5; size: .; D: .
CDR3: CASSVVGQGSNTGELFF; DNA: TGTGCCAGCAGCGTAGTTGGACAGGGATCCAACACCGGGGAGCTGTTTTTT; V: TRBV9; J: TRBJ2-2; size: .; D: TRBD1
CDR3: CSVVGLRSYEQYF; DNA: TGCAGCGTTGTGGGACTTAGGTCATACGAGCAGTACTTC; V: TRBV29-1; J: TRBJ2-7; size: .; D: .
CDR3: CASSGRGLAGGYNEQFF; DNA: TGTGCCAGCAGCGGACGCGGACTAGCGGGAGGGTACAATGAGCAGTTCTTC; V: TRBV9; J: TRBJ2-1; size: .; D: TRBD2
CDR3: CASSLGGGYEQYF; DNA: TGTGCCAGCAGCTTGGGGGGAGGATACGAGCAGTACTTC; V: TRBV5-4; J: TRBJ2-7; size: .; D: .
CDR3: CASSLGLAGSHEQFF; DNA: TGTGCCAGCAGCTTAGGACTAGCGGGAAGCCATGAGCAGTTCTTC; V: TRBV13; J: TRBJ2-1; size: .; D: TRBD2
CDR3: CASSSRDSYEQYF; DNA: TGCGCCAGCAGCTCGAGGGACTCCTACGAGCAGTACTTC; V: TRBV5-1; J: TRBJ2-7; size: .; D: .
CDR3: CASSWGTGERQPQHF; DNA: TGTGCCAGCAGTTGGGGGACAGGGGAACGTCAGCCCCAGCATTTT; V: TRBV2; J: TRBJ1-5; size: .; D: TRBD1
CDR3: CASSLVERRGGYTF; DNA: TGTGCCAGCAGCTTAGTAGAAAGGAGGGGAGGCTACACCTTC; V: TRBV7-9; J: TRBJ1-2; size: .; D: .
CDR3: CASSTEPGLAGAPSYEQYF; DNA: TGTGCCAGCAGCACGGAACCCGGACTAGCGGGAGCCCCGTCCTACGAGCAGTACTTC; V: TRBV5-6; J: TRBJ2-7; size: .; D: TRBD2
CDR3: CASSAGTSGTIQYEQYF; DNA: TGTGCCAGCAGCGCAGGAACTAGCGGGACAATCCAGTACGAGCAGTACTTC; V: TRBV5-6; J: TRBJ2-7; size: .; D: TRBD2
CDR3: CASSDHRGPAFF; DNA: TGTGCCAGCAGTGATCACAGGGGGCCGGCTTTCTTT; V: TRBV25-1; J: TRBJ1-1; size: .; D: TRBD1
CDR3: CASSGGLQETQYF; DNA: TGTGCCAGCAGTGGGGGACTCCAAGAGACCCAGTACTTC; V: TRBV2; J: TRBJ2-5; size: .; D: .
CDR3: CASAGQGMSPLHF; DNA: TGTGCCAGTGCGGGACAGGGGATGTCACCCCTCCACTTT; V: TRBV19; J: TRBJ1-6; size: .; D: TRBD1
CDR3: CASSLGQSTDTQYF; DNA: TGTGCCAGCAGCCTCGGACAGAGCACAGATACGCAGTATTTT; V: TRBV7-2; J: TRBJ2-3; size: .; D: .
CDR3: CASRGAYRSSYEQYF; DNA: TGTGCCAGCAGAGGAGCTTACAGGTCTTCCTACGAGCAGTACTTC; V: TRBV6-1; J: TRBJ2-7; size: .; D: .
CDR3: CASSNTGGEGNEKLFF; DNA: TGTGCCAGTAGTAACACAGGGGGCGAGGGTAATGAAAAACTGTTTTTT; V: TRBV19; J: TRBJ1-4; size: .; D: TRBD1
CDR3: CASSYTGKGETQYF; DNA: TGCGCCAGCAGCTATACAGGGAAGGGAGAGACCCAGTACTTC; V: TRBV5-1; J: TRBJ2-5; size: .; D: .
CDR3: CASSLGDLVLGQETQYF; DNA: TGTGCCAGCAGCTTAGGCGATTTGGTTCTCGGCCAAGAGACCCAGTACTTC; V: TRBV13; J: TRBJ2-5; size: .; D: .
CDR3: CASSSGQAPTVPFF; DNA: TGTGCCAGCAGTTCAGGACAAGCCCCTACCGTTCCTTTCTTT; V: TRBV28; J: TRBJ1-1; size: .; D: .
CDR3: CASFSVSYEQYF; DNA: TGTGCCAGCTTTAGCGTCTCCTACGAGCAGTACTTC; V: TRBV27; J: TRBJ2-7; size: many; D: .
CDR3: CAWSVLGNTIYF; DNA: TGTGCCTGGAGTGTACTTGGAAACACCATATATTTT; V: TRBV30; J: TRBJ1-3; size: .; D: .
CDR3: CASSLDLNSNTEAFF; DNA: TGTGCCAGCAGCTTGGATCTGAACTCAAACACTGAAGCTTTCTTT; V: TRBV5-5; J: TRBJ1-1; size: once; D: .
CDR3: CASSQVWTAETQYF; DNA: TGCGCCAGCAGCCAAGTGTGGACAGCGGAGACCCAGTACTTC; V: TRBV4-1; J: TRBJ2-5; size: .; D: .
CDR3: CASSDSGGDGGELFF; DNA: TGCGCCAGTAGTGACTCGGGGGGAGACGGAGGGGAGCTGTTTTTT; V: TRBV10-1; J: TRBJ2-2; size: .; D: TRBD2
CDR3: CASSSFSGLAGGDEQFF; DNA: TGTGCCAGCAGCTCCTTTTCAGGTTTAGCGGGAGGCGATGAGCAGTTCTTC; V: TRBV11-3; J: TRBJ2-1; size: .; D: TRBD2
CDR3: CASSQDHGARGKANYGYTF; DNA: TGCGCCAGCAGCCAAGATCACGGGGCCAGGGGTAAAGCTAACTATGGCTACACCTTC; V: TRBV4-1; J: TRBJ1-2; size: .; D: .
CDR3: CASCYGQGNEKLFF; DNA: TGCGCCAGCTGCTATGGACAGGGGAATGAAAAACTGTTTTTT; V: TRBV5-1; J: TRBJ1-4; size: .; D: TRBD1
CDR3: CASSLVAGGRETQYF; DNA: TGTGCCAGCAGCTTGGTGGCAGGGGGCAGGGAGACCCAGTACTTC; V: TRBV5-6; J: TRBJ2-5; size: once; D: TRBD1
CDR3: CAWTGGGATEAFF; DNA: TGTGCCTGGACAGGGGGCGGGGCCACTGAAGCTTTCTTT; V: TRBV30; J: TRBJ1-1; size: .; D: TRBD1
CDR3: CASSAGTEQYNEQFF; DNA: TGTGCCAGCAGTGCCGGGACAGAACAATACAATGAGCAGTTCTTC; V: TRBV25-1; J: TRBJ2-1; size: .; D: TRBD1
CDR3: CASSFTGNYGYTF; DNA: TGTGCCAGCAGTTTCACCGGGAACTATGGCTACACCTTC; V: TRBV27; J: TRBJ1-2; size: .; D: .
CDR3: CASSSPSDGRYEQYF; DNA: TGTGCCAGCAGTTCCCCTAGCGACGGGCGCTACGAGCAGTACTTC; V: TRBV6-5; J: TRBJ2-7; size: few; D: .
CDR3: CASSSTDGTGVNEQYF; DNA: TGCGCCAGCAGCTCAACTGACGGGACAGGGGTGAACGAGCAGTACTTC; V: TRBV5-1; J: TRBJ2-7; size: .; D: TRBD1
CDR3: CASSSGGGNTEAFF; DNA: TGTGCCAGCAGCTCCGGTGGAGGGAACACTGAAGCTTTCTTT; V: TRBV7-8; J: TRBJ1-1; size: .; D: .
CDR3: CASSGLRPTYEQYF; DNA: TGTGCCAGTAGTGGCCTCCGTCCCACCTACGAGCAGTACTTC; V: TRBV19; J: TRBJ2-7; size: once; D: .
CDR3: CSPNTQETQYF; DNA: TGCAGTCCGAACACCCAGGAGACCCAGTACTTC; V: TRBV20-1; J: TRBJ2-5; size: .; D: .
CDR3: CASSAGTSGRANTGELFF; DNA: TGTGCCAGCAGCGCAGGGACTAGCGGGAGGGCCAACACCGGGGAGCTGTTTTTT; V: TRBV9; J: TRBJ2-2; size: .; D: TRBD2
CDR3: CASSGGQGSGNTIYF; DNA: TGTGCCAGCAGTGGGGGACAGGGCTCTGGAAACACCATATATTTT; V: TRBV6-1; J: TRBJ1-3; size: .; D: TRBD1
CDR3: CASIRAGGDNEQFF; DNA: TGTGCCAGCATTAGAGCGGGAGGGGACAATGAGCAGTTCTTC; V: TRBV6-1; J: TRBJ2-1; size: few; D: TRBD2
CDR3: CASSLQTGNTEAFF; DNA: TGTGCCAGCAGCCTGCAGACAGGGAACACTGAAGCTTTCTTT; V: TRBV7-6; J: TRBJ1-1; size: .; D: .
CDR3: CASSPLGGDRSYEQYF; DNA: TGTGCCAGCAGCCCACTTGGGGGGGACCGCTCCTACGAGCAGTACTTC; V: TRBV7-2; J: TRBJ2-7; size: .; D: TRBD2
CDR3: CSVYQDRAHSYEQYF; DNA: TGCAGCGTTTACCAGGACAGGGCCCACTCCTACGAGCAGTACTTC; V: TRBV29-1; J: TRBJ2-7; size: .; D: TRBD1
CDR3: CASSFGGLSTDTQYF; DNA: TGCGCCAGCAGCTTTGGCGGGTTAAGCACAGATACGCAGTATTTT; V: TRBV5-1; J: TRBJ2-3; size: .; D: .
CDR3: CASRFGLFSYEQYF; DNA: TGTGCCAGCAGGTTCGGACTATTCTCCTACGAGCAGTACTTC; V: TRBV6-5; J: TRBJ2-7; size: .; D: .
CDR3: CASSLMYGSTDTQYF; DNA: TGTGCCAGCAGCTTAATGTACGGGAGTACAGATACGCAGTATTTT; V: TRBV7-2; J: TRBJ2-3; size: .; D: .
CDR3: CASSIPSADRAGYTF; DNA: TGTGCCAGTAGTATCCCCTCCGCGGACAGGGCTGGCTACACCTTC; V: TRBV19; J: TRBJ1-2; size: .; D: TRBD1
CDR3: CASSPNRWDSAYEQYF; DNA: TGTGCCAGCAGCCCTAATCGGTGGGACTCTGCCTACGAGCAGTACTTC; V: TRBV28; J: TRBJ2-7; size: .; D: .
CDR3: CASSLGPDSGNTIYF; DNA: TGTGCCAGCAGTTTGGGGCCCGACTCTGGAAACACCATATATTTT; V: TRBV28; J: TRBJ1-3; size: .; D: .
CDR3: CASSESLIYGYTF; DNA: TGTGCCAGCAGTGAAAGCCTCATCTATGGCTACACCTTC; V: TRBV2; J: TRBJ1-2; size: .; D: .
CDR3: CASRTGTSGTQETQYF; DNA: TGCGCCAGCAGGACCGGGACTAGCGGGACTCAAGAGACCCAGTACTTC; V: TRBV5-1; J: TRBJ2-5; size: once; D: TRBD2
CDR3: CASSPLPGTGVSGELFF; DNA: TGCGCCAGCAGCCCATTGCCCGGGACAGGGGTTTCGGGGGAGCTGTTTTTT; V: TRBV5-1; J: TRBJ2-2; size: few; D: TRBD1
CDR3: CASSYRQGNDNEQFF; DNA: TGTGCCAGCAGCTATAGACAGGGGAACGACAATGAGCAGTTCTTC; V: TRBV7-6; J: TRBJ2-1; size: .; D: TRBD1
CDR3: CASTPRGGGQYEQYF; DNA: TGTGCCAGCACTCCTCGTGGGGGAGGGCAATACGAGCAGTACTTC; V: TRBV6-6; J: TRBJ2-7; size: .; D: TRBD2
CDR3: CASSLSVGTNTGELFF; DNA: TGCGCCAGCAGCTTGTCGGTCGGGACGAACACCGGGGAGCTGTTTTTT; V: TRBV5-1; J: TRBJ2-2; size: .; D: .
CDR3: CASSPGTAADTQYF; DNA: TGTGCCAGCAGCCCGGGAACCGCGGCAGATACGCAGTATTTT; V: TRBV7-9; J: TRBJ2-3; size: .; D: .
CDR3: CASSIDGHTAYSNQPQHF; DNA: TGTGCCAGTAGTATCGACGGACACACCGCTTATAGCAATCAGCCCCAGCATTTT; V: TRBV19; J: TRBJ1-5; size: .; D: .
CDR3: CASQTNRGETQYF; DNA: TGTGCCAGCCAGACAAACCGAGGGGAGACCCAGTACTTC; V: TRBV2; J: TRBJ2-5; size: .; D: .